This TCR beta chain derives from a study of yellow fever vaccine responses in identical twins. TCRdb independently ran MiXCR on the RT-PCR reads; one entry per CDR3 protein. In the table there are fewer than 35,000 distinct CDR3 sequences, about 61% of which are singletons. The CDR3 totals 14 residues. V was clipped by 6 bases and J by 1 base, with 11 bases between them. The rearrangement links TRBV12-3 or TRBV12-4 to TRBJ2-3; D unclear. This clonotype was sampled from a woman aged 18-29 years who received the yellow fever vaccine. The material was T cells from blood (PBMCs), unsorted or a sorted subset (not recorded which), obtained before or after yellow fever vaccination (not recorded which). The CDR3 sequence: CASRRPSGTDTQYF. The DNA for the CDR3 is TGTGCCAGCAGAAGACCAAGCGGCACAGATACGCAGTATTTT.